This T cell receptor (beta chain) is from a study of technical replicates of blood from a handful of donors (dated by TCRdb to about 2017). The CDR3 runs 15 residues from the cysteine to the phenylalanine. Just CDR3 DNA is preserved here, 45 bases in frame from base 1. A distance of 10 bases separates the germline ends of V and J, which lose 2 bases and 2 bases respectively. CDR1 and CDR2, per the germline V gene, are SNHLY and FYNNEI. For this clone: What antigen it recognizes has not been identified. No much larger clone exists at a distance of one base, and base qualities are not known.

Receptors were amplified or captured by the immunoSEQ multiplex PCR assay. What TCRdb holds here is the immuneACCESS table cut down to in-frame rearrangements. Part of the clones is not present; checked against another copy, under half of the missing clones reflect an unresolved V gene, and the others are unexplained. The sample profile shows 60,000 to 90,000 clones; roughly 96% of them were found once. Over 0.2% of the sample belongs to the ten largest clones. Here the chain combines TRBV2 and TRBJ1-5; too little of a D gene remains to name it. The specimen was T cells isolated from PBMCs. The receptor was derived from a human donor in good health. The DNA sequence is TGTGCCAGCAGTGAAAATTTTCGGGGCAATCAGCCCCAGCATTTT. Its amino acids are CASSENFRGNQPQHF.